Listed below are T cell receptor beta chains from one sample, sequenced in a study of neurological immune-mediated disorders. TCRdb recomputed calls from the 5' RACE reads with MiXCR, one row per CDR3 protein. The sample holds 43,000 or so distinct CDR3 sequences, approximately 12% seen once. The sample taken for sequencing was PBMCs. The receptors come from a man younger than 45 in good health. Both conserved end residues are part of each CDR3. The D gene is left open where the match is weak. The size of a clone is reported for some rows only, either as once, few or many, or as a class for expanded clones.

NA,TRBV9,TRBJ2-5,NA,CASSGWGPQETQYF,TGTGCCAGCAGCGGCTGGGGCCCCCAAGAGACCCAGTACTTC
many,TRBV7-8,TRBJ1-1,NA,CASSLGPANTEAFF,TGTGCCAGCAGCTTAGGGCCCGCGAACACTGAAGCTTTCTTT
many,TRBV7-8,TRBJ2-5,TRBD1,CASSVPGQGETQYF,TGTGCCAGTTCCGTGCCCGGACAGGGAGAGACCCAGTACTTC
many,TRBV7-2,TRBJ1-2,TRBD1,CASSLDRGVGYTF,TGTGCCAGCAGCTTAGACAGGGGGGTTGGCTACACCTTC
medium-sized,TRBV5-6,TRBJ2-1,NA,CASSGMEGIHYNEQFF,TGTGCCAGCAGCGGGATGGAAGGGATTCACTACAATGAGCAGTTCTTC
many,TRBV7-9,TRBJ1-4,NA,CASSSNSEKLFF,TGTGCCAGCAGCTCCAACAGCGAAAAACTGTTTTTT
NA,TRBV9,TRBJ2-4,TRBD2,CASSVSTGGAKNIQYF,TGTGCCAGCAGCGTTTCTACGGGGGGAGCCAAAAACATTCAGTACTTC
many,TRBV15,TRBJ2-7,NA,CATSRDQGATSEQYF,TGTGCCACCAGCAGAGATCAAGGGGCAACCTCCGAGCAGTACTTC
many,TRBV20-1,TRBJ2-7,TRBD2,CSARDKSGSPYEQYF,TGCAGTGCTAGAGATAAGAGCGGGAGCCCCTACGAGCAGTACTTC
many,TRBV7-9,TRBJ1-1,NA,CASSLRAGENTEAFF,TGTGCCAGCAGCCTCCGCGCGGGGGAGAACACTGAAGCTTTCTTT
many,TRBV12-3/TRBV12-4,TRBJ2-1,TRBD2,CASSQGGRREQFF,TGTGCCAGCAGCCAGGGCGGGAGGCGCGAGCAGTTCTTC
many,TRBV12-3/TRBV12-4,TRBJ2-7,TRBD2,CASRKTGHGTSSIYEQYF,TGTGCCAGCAGGAAGACAGGACACGGGACTAGCTCGATCTACGAGCAGTACTTC
many,TRBV20-1,TRBJ1-4,TRBD1,CSPLGQGEKLFF,TGCAGTCCTTTGGGACAGGGCGAAAAACTGTTTTTT
many,TRBV7-2,TRBJ2-7,NA,CASSLVPSVAYEQYF,TGTGCCAGCAGCTTAGTTCCTAGCGTGGCCTACGAGCAGTACTTC
NA,TRBV5-1,TRBJ2-3,TRBD2,CASTSWAGTSGSSGTQYF,TGCGCCAGCACTTCATGGGCCGGGACTAGCGGGAGTTCTGGTACGCAGTATTTT
many,TRBV7-9,TRBJ2-7,TRBD1,CASSSPGTEAYEQYF,TGTGCCAGCAGCTCCCCCGGGACAGAAGCCTACGAGCAGTACTTC
many,TRBV6-1,TRBJ1-1,NA,CASTGAMNTEAFF,TGTGCCAGCACAGGAGCCATGAACACTGAAGCTTTCTTT
many,TRBV28,TRBJ2-1,TRBD2,CASTPVGLAGGRSEQFF,TGTGCCAGCACCCCGGTGGGGCTAGCGGGAGGCCGTAGTGAGCAGTTCTTC
medium-sized,TRBV5-1,TRBJ2-7,NA,CASNEEAAYEQYF,TGCGCCAGCAACGAGGAGGCCGCCTACGAGCAGTACTTC
many,TRBV20-1,TRBJ2-1,TRBD2,CSASNRILAGGQYYNEQFF,TGCAGTGCTTCCAATAGGATTCTAGCGGGAGGGCAGTATTACAATGAGCAGTTCTTC
many,TRBV3-1,TRBJ2-5,TRBD1,CASSQAGGWKTQYF,TGTGCCAGCAGCCAGGCAGGGGGCTGGAAGACCCAGTACTTC
NA,TRBV19,TRBJ2-1,TRBD2,CASSIIPGTSLNEQFF,TGTGCCAGTAGTATTATACCGGGGACTAGCCTCAATGAGCAGTTCTTC
many,TRBV24-1,TRBJ1-2,NA,CATSDPAGTTDGYTF,TGTGCCACCAGTGACCCCGCCGGGACTACAGATGGCTACACCTTC
many,TRBV7-3,TRBJ2-7,NA,CASSVSGERGYEQYF,TGTGCCAGCAGCGTTTCGGGGGAGAGGGGCTACGAGCAGTACTTC
many,TRBV10-3,TRBJ2-3,TRBD2,CAISGDTSVPRDTQYF,TGTGCCATCAGTGGAGATACTAGCGTACCCAGAGATACGCAGTATTTT
many,TRBV3-1,TRBJ2-1,TRBD1,CASSPTGARNYNEQFF,TGTGCCAGCAGCCCAACAGGGGCCCGTAACTACAATGAGCAGTTCTTC
many,TRBV24-1,TRBJ1-2,TRBD1,CATRGQGANGYTF,TGTGCCACCAGAGGACAGGGGGCAAATGGCTACACCTTC
many,TRBV5-1,TRBJ1-2,NA,CASSQDGIGGYTF,TGCGCCAGCAGCCAGGACGGGATAGGAGGCTACACCTTC
many,TRBV14,TRBJ2-5,NA,CASSLIQGSTQETQYF,TGTGCCAGCAGCTTAATCCAGGGATCTACCCAAGAGACCCAGTACTTC
many,TRBV5-1,TRBJ2-2,TRBD2,CASSLESAGGPAGELFF,TGCGCCAGCAGCCTCGAGTCGGCGGGAGGGCCGGCCGGGGAGCTGTTTTTT
few,TRBV28,TRBJ2-1,NA,CASSSARWGSNEQFF,TGTGCCAGCAGTTCCGCACGTTGGGGGAGCAATGAGCAGTTCTTC
NA,TRBV7-8,TRBJ2-1,NA,CASSLTGAGVVGYNEQFF,TGTGCCAGCAGCTTAACGGGGGCTGGCGTGGTGGGATACAATGAGCAGTTCTTC
NA,TRBV18,TRBJ2-3,TRBD2,CASSWSGSGDTQYF,TGTGCCAGCTCCTGGAGCGGGAGTGGAGATACGCAGTATTTT
NA,TRBV5-1,TRBJ2-3,TRBD2,CASSLAVTASGSLDTQYF,TGCGCCAGCAGCTTGGCCGTGACAGCTAGCGGGAGTCTAGATACGCAGTATTTT
many,TRBV18,TRBJ2-7,NA,CASRPTGSSYEQYF,TGTGCCAGCAGACCCACAGGCAGCTCCTACGAGCAGTACTTC
many,TRBV29-1,TRBJ2-3,NA,CSVAENTPEDTQYF,TGCAGCGTTGCAGAGAATACCCCGGAGGATACGCAGTATTTT
few,TRBV10-3,TRBJ2-3,TRBD2,CAITGGASGRTDTQYF,TGTGCCATCACCGGGGGTGCTAGCGGGAGGACAGATACGCAGTATTTT
NA,TRBV20-1,TRBJ2-3,TRBD2,CSSRPSRLAAYIGQGLDTQYF,TGCAGTTCTAGACCCTCTCGACTAGCGGCTTACATCGGGCAGGGGTTAGATACGCAGTATTTT
NA,TRBV11-3,TRBJ2-1,TRBD2,CASSSGLAGMSSYNEQFF,TGTGCCAGCAGCTCGGGACTAGCGGGGATGAGCTCCTACAATGAGCAGTTCTTC
many,TRBV6-6,TRBJ2-7,TRBD1,CASSSDRDRDEQYF,TGTGCCAGCAGTTCTGACAGGGATCGTGACGAGCAGTACTTC
NA,TRBV18,TRBJ2-7,TRBD1,CASSQPGTRDRAEQYF,TGTGCCAGCTCCCAACCGGGTACCCGGGACAGGGCGGAGCAGTACTTC
many,TRBV6-4,TRBJ2-7,TRBD1,CASSDSDRDVQYF,TGTGCCAGCAGTGATTCGGACAGGGATGTGCAGTACTTC
many,TRBV3-1,TRBJ2-7,TRBD2,CASSGGTSGYEQYF,TGTGCCAGCAGTGGCGGGACTAGCGGTTACGAGCAGTACTTC
many,TRBV5-1,TRBJ1-1,NA,CASNGWGTLNTEAFF,TGCGCCAGCAATGGGTGGGGTACCCTGAACACTGAAGCTTTCTTT
many,TRBV7-8,TRBJ1-5,NA,CASSLVGLFRENSNQPQHF,TGTGCCAGCAGCTTAGTCGGTCTCTTCAGGGAAAATAGCAATCAGCCCCAGCATTTT